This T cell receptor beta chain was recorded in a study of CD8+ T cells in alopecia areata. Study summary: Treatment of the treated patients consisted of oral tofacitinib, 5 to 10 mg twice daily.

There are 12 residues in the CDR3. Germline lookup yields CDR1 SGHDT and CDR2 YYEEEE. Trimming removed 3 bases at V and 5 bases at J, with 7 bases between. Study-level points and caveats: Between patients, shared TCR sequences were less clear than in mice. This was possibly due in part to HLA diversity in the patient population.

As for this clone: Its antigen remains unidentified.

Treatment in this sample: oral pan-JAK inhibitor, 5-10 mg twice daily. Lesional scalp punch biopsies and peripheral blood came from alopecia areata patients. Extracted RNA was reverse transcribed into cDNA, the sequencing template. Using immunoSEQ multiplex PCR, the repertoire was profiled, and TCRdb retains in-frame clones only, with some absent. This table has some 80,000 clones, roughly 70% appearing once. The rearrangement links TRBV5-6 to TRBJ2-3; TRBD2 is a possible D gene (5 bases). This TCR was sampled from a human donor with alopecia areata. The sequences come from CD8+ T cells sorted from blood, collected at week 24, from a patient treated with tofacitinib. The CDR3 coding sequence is TGTGCCAGCAGCTCCGGAGGAGATACGCAGTATTTT. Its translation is CASSSGGDTQYF. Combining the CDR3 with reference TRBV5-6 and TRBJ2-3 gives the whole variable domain DAGVTQSPTHLIKTRGQQVTLRCSPKSGHDTVSWYQQALGQGPQFIFQYYEEEERQRGNFPDRFSGHQFPNYSSELNVNALLLGDSALYLCASSSGGDTQYFGPGTRLTVL.